The 20 T cell receptor beta chains reported below all come from one sample, sequenced in a study of neurological immune-mediated disorders. A single record per CDR3 protein comes from TCRdb applying MiXCR to the 5' RACE reads. The sample consists of tens of thousands of distinct CDR3 sequences, 5.2% of them appearing once. The sample consisted of PBMCs. The receptors were sampled from a man aged 18 to 35 with multiple sclerosis.

Ten or more counts support this clonotype. This chain connects TRBV7-8 to TRBJ1-3; D not certain. The length of the CDR3 is 16 residues. Trimming shortened V by 4 bases and J by 0 bases, and 13 bases separated the two germline ends. The germline V gene has CDR1 SGHVS and CDR2 FQNEAQ. CDR3 residues: CASSSREGHSGNTIYF. The CDR3 DNA sequence: TGTGCCAGCAGCTCAAGAGAGGGCCACTCTGGAAACACCATATATTTT.

This clonotype appeared many times. This chain links TRBV5-1 with TRBJ2-2; D gene unclear. The CDR3 has 13 amino acids. Germline CDR1 is SGHRS and CDR2 is YFSETQ. V was trimmed by 6 bases and J by 1 base, leaving 7 bases between them. Here the CDR3 DNA reads TGCGCCAGCAACCTGGTGAACACCGGGGAGCTGTTTTTT. Its protein product is CASNLVNTGELFF.

Ten or more counts support this clonotype. The V and J genes are TRBV11-1 and TRBJ2-7; a weak D match, TRBD2 (6 bases). Per germline, CDR1 SGHAT and CDR2 FQDESV (reference sequence). V was clipped by 1 base and J by 11 bases, with 18 bases between them. This CDR3 has 14 residues. The CDR3 sequence: CASSLDGPSGGKYF. The CDR3 DNA is TGTGCCAGCAGCTTAGACGGTCCCTCGGGCGGGAAGTACTTC.

This clonotype has ten or more counts. V usage is TRBV20-1 and J usage is TRBJ2-7; 13 bases align to TRBD2. Germline trimming cut 3 bases from V and 3 bases from J; bases unmatched to any gene: 5. This CDR3 contains 15 residues. Looked up from germline, CDR1 is DFQATT and CDR2 is SNEGSKA (reference sequence). CDR3: CSARGGTSGNYEQYF. DNA for the CDR3: TGCAGTGCTAGGGGGGGGACTAGCGGGAACTACGAGCAGTACTTC.

There are many counts of this clonotype. The chain uses TRBV5-1 and TRBJ2-2, with TRBD1 matching 10 bases. The CDR3 has 14 residues. CDR1 SGHRS and CDR2 YFSETQ come from the germline V gene. V lost 4 bases and J lost 5; bases outside the gene matches: 2. In DNA form, the CDR3 reads TGCGCCAGCAGCGTGGGACAGGGGACCGGGGAGCTGTTTTTT. Amino acids: CASSVGQGTGELFF.

This chain uses TRBV20-1 with TRBJ1-3, with a possible D match to TRBD1 (6 bases). Trimming shortened V by 6 bases and J by 3 bases, and 12 bases separated the two germline ends. The CDR3 has 13 amino acids. Germline V CDR1 and CDR2: DFQATT, SNEGSKA (reference sequence). The CDR3 DNA follows: TGCAGTGCAAAGGACAGAGTTGGAAACACCATATATTTT. It codes for CSAKDRVGNTIYF.

Ten or more counts support this clonotype. V gene TRBV6-2 or TRBV6-3 combines with J gene TRBJ2-5, with 10 bases aligning to TRBD1. Trimming at V came to 6 bases and at J to 1 base, leaving 5 bases not matched to a gene. Per germline, CDR1 MNHEY and CDR2 SVGEGT. The CDR3 contains 15 residues. CDR3 nucleotides: TGTGCCAGCAGAACCGGGACAGGGGCCCAAGAGACCCAGTACTTC. It translates to CASRTGTGAQETQYF.

This clonotype was counted ten times or more. The CDR3 region has the DNA TGCAGTGCCCAATCCTACACTGAAGCTTTCTTT. This sequence encodes CSAQSYTEAFF. This chain uses TRBV20-1 with TRBJ1-1; D is undetermined. Per germline, CDR1 DFQATT and CDR2 SNEGSKA (reference sequence). The CDR3 has 11 residues. V dropped 6 bases and J dropped 3 bases, with 8 bases sitting between them.

This clonotype was recorded many times. This chain links TRBV25-1 with TRBJ2-2, with 11 bases fitting TRBD1. CDR3 length: 20 amino acids. V lost 1 base to trimming and J lost 0 bases; unmatched junction nucleotides: 10. CDR1 MGHDK and CDR2 SYGVNS come from the germline V gene. CDR3 in DNA: TGTGCCAGCAGTGAATTAGGGTTTCTGGGACAGGGGGCGAACACCGGGGAGCTGTTTTTT. Translating gives CASSELGFLGQGANTGELFF.

Ten or more counts support this clonotype. V and J are TRBV12-3 or TRBV12-4 and TRBJ1-2; maybe TRBD1 (6 bases). The CDR3 is 14 amino acids. Trimming cost V 4 bases and J 10 bases, with 19 bases left between them. The CDR3 DNA follows: TGTGCCAGCAGTTCTCTGCGGCAGGGGAGTATCTACACCTTC. Translating it yields CASSSLRQGSIYTF.

This clonotype was counted many times. The V and J genes are TRBV7-2 and TRBJ1-6; D gene unclear. CDR3 size: 14 residues. The germline V gene encodes CDR1 SGHTA and CDR2 FQGNSA. With 3 bases removed from V and 9 bases from J, the gap between germline ends came to 12 bases. This CDR3 is CASSLTLLSSPLHF. The CDR3 region has the DNA TGTGCCAGCAGCTTGACCCTCTTAAGTTCACCCCTCCACTTT.

At least ten counts were recorded for this clonotype. The chain links TRBV20-1 to TRBJ1-5, with D possibly TRBD1 on 6 matching bases. The CDR3 runs 16 residues. V lost 0 bases, J lost 1 base, and 13 bases lay in between. Germline V CDR1 and CDR2: DFQATT, SNEGSKA (reference sequence). The chain's CDR3 is CSARDRQGYSNQPQHF. The DNA of the CDR3 is TGCAGTGCTAGAGATCGGCAGGGGTACAGCAATCAGCCCCAGCATTTT.

This clonotype showed up many times. The gene calls are TRBV5-1 and TRBJ2-7; a possible D gene is TRBD1 (5 bases). V dropped 4 bases and J dropped 0 bases, with 14 bases sitting between them. Germline CDR1 SGHRS, CDR2 YFSETQ. This CDR3 is 15 amino acids long. CDR3 sequence (DNA): TGCGCCAGCAGCCTAGAAGGCAGGGCCTCCTACGAGCAGTACTTC. Translating gives CASSLEGRASYEQYF.

This clonotype has a count of ten or more. This rearrangement joins TRBV7-2 to TRBJ2-2, with TRBD2 matching 7 bases. Trimming took 5 bases from V and 4 from J; bases not matched to a gene: 7. This CDR3 is 15 amino acids long. The germline gives CDR1 SGHTA, CDR2 FQGNSA. The CDR3 spells CASSLGRGSTGELFF. The CDR3 DNA reads TGTGCCAGCAGCCTAGGGCGCGGGAGCACCGGGGAGCTGTTTTTT.

This clonotype was counted many times. The rearrangement uses TRBV6-2 or TRBV6-3 and TRBJ1-5, with 8 bases fitting TRBD1. CDR3 size: 14 residues. The V gene's germline CDR1 is MNHEY and CDR2 SVGEGT. Trimming removed 6 bases from V and 4 bases from J; junction bases left unmatched: 5. Here the CDR3 reads CASSPTGANQPQHF. In nucleotides, the CDR3 is TGTGCCAGCAGCCCGACAGGGGCAAATCAGCCCCAGCATTTT.

There are many counts of this clonotype. The chain uses TRBV20-1 and TRBJ2-7, with no clear D. Per the germline V gene, CDR1 is DFQATT and CDR2 is SNEGSKA (reference sequence). The CDR3 contains 14 residues. V dropped 1 base and J dropped 0 bases, with 10 bases sitting between them. The CDR3 spells CSARAAGRSYEQYF. In nucleotides, the CDR3 is TGCAGTGCTAGAGCGGCCGGTCGCTCCTACGAGCAGTACTTC.

This clonotype is labeled as medium-sized (0.01 to 0.1%). CDR3: CASSFDLGVGQYF. The CDR3 DNA is TGTGCCAGCAGCTTCGATCTGGGAGTGGGGCAGTACTTC. This chain connects TRBV7-2 to TRBJ2-7; possible D gene TRBD2, 5 bases. CDR1 SGHTA and CDR2 FQGNSA come from the germline V gene. Trimming removed 3 bases from V and 9 bases from J, with 15 bases in between. The CDR3 length is 13 residues.

This clonotype appeared many times. The V call is TRBV11-2, the J call TRBJ2-7, with 10 positions matching TRBD2. In germline, CDR1 is SGHAT, CDR2 FQNNGV. The V and J ends lost 2 bases and 6 bases, in that order; junction bases with no gene match: 7. The CDR3 runs to 15 residues. DNA for the CDR3: TGTGCCAGCAGCTTATTCGGGACTAGCGTAAGCGAGCAGTACTTC. Encoded protein: CASSLFGTSVSEQYF.

The CDR3 coding sequence is TGTGCCAGCAGCTTAGCGTTTGCGGGTACCAATCAGCCCCAGCATTTT. It yields the protein CASSLAFAGTNQPQHF. V gene TRBV7-6 combines with J gene TRBJ1-5; D call uncertain. The CDR3 runs 16 residues. Per germline, CDR1 SGHVS and CDR2 FNYEAQ. V was pared by 0 bases and J by 3 bases, with 12 bases between.

The table lists this clonotype with many counts. The chain couples TRBV7-9 to TRBJ2-7; D not resolved. V lost 5 bases and J lost 4, with 12 bases in between. The germline CDR1 and CDR2 sequences are SEHNR and FQNEAQ (reference sequence). The length of the CDR3 is 13 residues. CDR3 nucleotides: TGTGCCAGCAGCCCTGACTTGCGTTACGAGCAGTACTTC. Translation: CASSPDLRYEQYF.